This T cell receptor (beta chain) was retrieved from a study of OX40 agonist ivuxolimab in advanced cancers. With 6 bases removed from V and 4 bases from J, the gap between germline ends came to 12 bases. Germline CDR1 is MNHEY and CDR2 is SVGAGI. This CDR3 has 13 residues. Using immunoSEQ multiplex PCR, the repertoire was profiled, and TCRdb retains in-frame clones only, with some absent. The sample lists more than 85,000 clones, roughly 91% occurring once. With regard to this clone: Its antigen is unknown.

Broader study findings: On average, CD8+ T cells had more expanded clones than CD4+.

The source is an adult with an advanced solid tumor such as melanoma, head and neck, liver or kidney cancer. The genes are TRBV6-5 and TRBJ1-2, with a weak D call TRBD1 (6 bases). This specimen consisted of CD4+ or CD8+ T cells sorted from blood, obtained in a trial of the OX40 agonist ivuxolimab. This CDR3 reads CASSLDRTYGYTF. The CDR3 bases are TGTGCCAGCAGCCTAGACAGGACCTATGGCTACACCTTC.